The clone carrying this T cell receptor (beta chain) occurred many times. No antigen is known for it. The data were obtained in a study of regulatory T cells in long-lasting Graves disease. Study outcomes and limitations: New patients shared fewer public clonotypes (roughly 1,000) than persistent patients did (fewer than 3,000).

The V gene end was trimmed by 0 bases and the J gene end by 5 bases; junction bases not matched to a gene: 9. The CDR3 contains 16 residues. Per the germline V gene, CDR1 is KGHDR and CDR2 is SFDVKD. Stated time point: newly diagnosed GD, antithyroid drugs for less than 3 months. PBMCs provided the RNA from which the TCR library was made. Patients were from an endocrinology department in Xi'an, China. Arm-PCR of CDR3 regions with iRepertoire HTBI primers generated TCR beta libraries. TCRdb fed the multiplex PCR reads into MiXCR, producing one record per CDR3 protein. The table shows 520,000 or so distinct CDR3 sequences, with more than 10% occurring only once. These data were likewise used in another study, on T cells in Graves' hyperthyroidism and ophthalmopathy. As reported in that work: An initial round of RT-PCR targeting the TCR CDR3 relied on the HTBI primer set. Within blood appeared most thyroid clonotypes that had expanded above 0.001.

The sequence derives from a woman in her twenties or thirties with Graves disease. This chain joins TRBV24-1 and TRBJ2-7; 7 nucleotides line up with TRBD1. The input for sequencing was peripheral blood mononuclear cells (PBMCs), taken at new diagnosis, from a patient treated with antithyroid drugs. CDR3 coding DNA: TGTGCCACCAGTGATTTGCCGGGCCAGGGGGACCACGAGCAGTACTTC. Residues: CATSDLPGQGDHEQYF.